The 8 T cell receptor beta chains listed next were all sequenced from one sample in a study of Graves' ophthalmopathy and Graves' hyperthyroidism. RNA transcripts provided the template for amplifying TCR beta CDR3 regions. First-round RT-PCR used HTBI primers; second-round multiplex PCR followed. TCRdb ran MiXCR on the multiplex PCR reads and lists one entry per CDR3 protein. The sample holds some 1.1 million distinct CDR3 sequences, 35% to 45% seen once. The specimen sequenced was peripheral blood or thyroid tissue (not recorded which). The source of these receptors is an adult man with Graves' hyperthyroidism.

At least ten counts were recorded for this clonotype. The rearrangement joins TRBV7-2 to TRBJ2-5; maybe TRBD2 (7 bases). Germline CDR1 is SGHTA and CDR2 is FQGNSA. The CDR3 sequence is 14 residues long. The germline V and J ends were trimmed by 5 bases and 5 bases, with 15 bases remaining between them. The CDR3 loop reads CASSVGGLGETQYF. CDR3 DNA: TGTGCCAGCAGCGTGGGGGGGCTTGGGGAGACCCAGTACTTC.

In this sample, this clonotype turned up many times. This chain connects TRBV9 to TRBJ2-7; TRBD2 is a possible D gene (5 bases). Germline V CDR1 and CDR2: SGDLS, YYNGEE. V lost 0 bases, J lost 3 bases, and 7 bases lay in between. The CDR3 totals 13 residues. The CDR3 region is CASSVAGNYEQYF. In nucleotides, the CDR3 is TGTGCCAGCAGCGTAGCGGGAAACTACGAGCAGTACTTC. The entire variable domain, with the rest obtained from reference TRBV9 and TRBJ2-7, is as follows: DSGVTQTPKHLITATGQRVTLRCSPRSGDLSVYWYQQSLDQGLQFLIQYYNGEERAKGNILERFSAQQFPDLHSELNLSSLELGDSALYFCASSVAGNYEQYFGPGTRLTVT.

This clonotype was found a few times. A much larger clonotype is one base distant, so this may be a read error. The chain links TRBV30 to TRBJ2-7; D is undetermined. V lost 0 bases, J lost 3 bases, and 3 bases lay in between. CDR1 is GTSNPN and CDR2 is SVGIG in the germline V gene (reference sequence). The CDR3 covers 11 residues. The CDR3: CAWSVHYEQYF. DNA of the CDR3: TGTGCCTGGAGTGTACACTACGAGCAGTACTTC.

V gene TRBV12-3 or TRBV12-4 combines with J gene TRBJ2-5; D might be TRBD2 (6 bases). Trimming removed 6 bases from V and 11 bases from J, with 40 bases in between. This CDR3 has 20 amino acids. CDR3 protein: CASRGGSGERRPSTRPKQYF. DNA for the CDR3: TGTGCCAGCAGAGGAGGCTCGGGGGAGAGAAGACCCAGTACCCGACCCAAACAGTACTTC.

This clonotype was recorded many times. The chain has TRBV7-8 and TRBJ1-1; D gene uncertain. The CDR3 runs 13 residues. The germline V and J ends were trimmed by 6 bases and 2 bases, with 10 bases remaining between them. In germline, CDR1 is SGHVS, CDR2 FQNEAQ. As DNA, the CDR3 is TGTGCCAGCAGTAAGGACGGTAACACTGAAGCTTTCTTT. It codes for CASSKDGNTEAFF.

The chain links TRBV29-1 to TRBJ2-5, with 9 bases that match TRBD1. CDR1 is SQVTM, CDR2 ANQGSEA, per germline. This CDR3 has 12 amino acids. In DNA form, the CDR3 reads TGCGGCGCCGGGACAGGGAGAGAGACCCAGTACTTC. Translated, it gives CGAGTGRETQYF.

This rearrangement joins TRBV29-1 to TRBJ2-6, with D possibly being TRBD1 (6 bases). Germline CDR1 SQVTM, CDR2 ANQGSEA. The CDR3 has 12 amino acids. The V and J ends lost 5 bases and 11 bases respectively, with 13 bases between them. In DNA, the CDR3 is TGCAGCGTTAGCAGGGGAACCTACGTCCTGACTTTC. Amino acids: CSVSRGTYVLTF.

The chain links TRBV10-1 to TRBJ2-5; D ambiguous. V was trimmed by 3 bases and J by 13 bases, leaving 15 bases between them. CDR3 length: 12 amino acids. Germline lookup yields CDR1 WNHNN and CDR2 SYGVQD (reference sequence). The CDR3 loop is CASSDPLGSLYF. CDR3 DNA: TGCGCCAGCAGTGACCCCTTGGGTTCCCTGTACTTC.